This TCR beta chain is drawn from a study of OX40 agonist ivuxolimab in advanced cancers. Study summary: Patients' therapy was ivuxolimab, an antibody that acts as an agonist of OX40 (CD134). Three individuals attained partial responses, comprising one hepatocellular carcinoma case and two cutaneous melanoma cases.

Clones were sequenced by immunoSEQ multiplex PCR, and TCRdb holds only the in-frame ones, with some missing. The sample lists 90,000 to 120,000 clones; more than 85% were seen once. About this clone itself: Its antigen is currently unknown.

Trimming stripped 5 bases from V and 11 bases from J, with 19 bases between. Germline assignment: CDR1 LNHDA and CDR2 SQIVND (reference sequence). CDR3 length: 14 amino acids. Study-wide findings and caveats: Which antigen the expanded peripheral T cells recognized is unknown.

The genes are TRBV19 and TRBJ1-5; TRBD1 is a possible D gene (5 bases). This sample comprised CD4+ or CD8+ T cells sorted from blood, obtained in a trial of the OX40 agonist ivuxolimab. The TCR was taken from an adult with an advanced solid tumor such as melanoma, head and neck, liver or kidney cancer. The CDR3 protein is CASSLLSDSVTQHF. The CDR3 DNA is TGTGCCAGTAGTCTCCTCTCCGACAGTGTCACCCAGCATTTT.